One and the same sample provided the 16 T cell receptor beta chains below, sequenced in a study of OX40 agonist ivuxolimab in advanced cancers. The repertoire was sequenced with immunoSEQ multiplex PCR; TCRdb's copy has only in-frame clones and lacks some. Of about 99,000 clones in the sample, 90% to 95% are singletons; the top ten hold around 0.32%. The source was CD4+ or CD8+ T cells sorted from blood, collected in a trial of the OX40 agonist ivuxolimab. These receptors all come from an adult with an advanced solid tumor such as melanoma, head and neck, liver or kidney cancer.

The rearrangement links TRBV5-4 to TRBJ2-5, with 11 bases identical to TRBD2. The J segment lost 2 bases and the V segment lost 4 bases, leaving 10 bases of the junction unmatched. The germline CDR1 and CDR2 sequences are SGHNT and YYREEE (reference sequence). The CDR3 has 17 residues. CDR3 sequence reads: CASSPPGTSGSQETQYF. CDR3 DNA: TGTGCCAGCAGCCCACCCGGGACTAGCGGCAGTCAAGAGACCCAGTACTTC.

The chain employs TRBV6-5 and TRBJ1-1, with D maybe TRBD1 (6 bases). Germline values: CDR1 MNHEY, CDR2 SVGAGI. V gave up 0 bases and J gave up 8 bases, with 10 bases separating them. This CDR3 contains 13 residues. Here the CDR3 reads CASSYSAGEEAFF. The DNA of the CDR3 is TGTGCCAGCAGTTACTCGGCAGGGGAAGAAGCTTTCTTT.

This clone has only a few counts. J is TRBJ1-1 and V is TRBV2, with D perhaps TRBD1 (6 bases). This CDR3 contains 14 residues. V was cut by 5 bases and J by 3 bases, with 13 bases left in between. Germline V gene sequence: CDR1 SNHLY, CDR2 FYNNEI. The CDR3: CASSPRGWDTEAFF. The CDR3 DNA sequence: TGTGCCAGCAGTCCTAGGGGGTGGGACACTGAAGCTTTCTTT.

The chain couples TRBV13 to TRBJ2-2, with 10 bases identical to TRBD2. There are 18 residues in the CDR3. Trimming took 0 bases from V and 4 from J; bases not matched to a gene: 8. Germline CDR1 reads PRHDT; CDR2 reads FYEKMQ (reference sequence). The CDR3: CASSLGLGPSGGTGELFF. CDR3 nucleotides: TGTGCCAGCAGCTTAGGCCTCGGGCCTAGCGGGGGCACCGGGGAGCTGTTTTTT.

The chain joins TRBV11-2 to TRBJ2-3, with 10 bases aligning to TRBD2. The germline CDR1 and CDR2 sequences are SGHAT and FQNNGV. The CDR3 sequence is 16 residues long. The V and J ends lost 4 bases and 2 bases, in that order; junction bases with no gene match: 6. DNA of the CDR3: TGTGCCAGCAGCTCCCGACTAGCGGGCCCCACAGATACGCAGTATTTT. Translation: CASSSRLAGPTDTQYF.

The chain recombines TRBV28 with TRBJ1-5; D not resolved. The germline V gene has CDR1 MDHEN and CDR2 SYDVKM. The CDR3 totals 15 residues. Deletions cut 3 bases from V and 4 bases from J, with 13 bases between. The DNA of the CDR3 is TGTGCCAGCAGTTTCATCTACACGAATAATCAGCCCCAGCATTTT. This codes for CASSFIYTNNQPQHF. Based on the CDR3 plus reference TRBV28 and TRBJ1-5, the full variable domain is DVKVTQSSRYLVKRTGEKVFLECVQDMDHENMFWYRQDPGLGLRLIYFSYDVKMKEKGDIPEGYSVSREKKERFSLILESASTNQTSMYLCASSFIYTNNQPQHFGDGTRLSIL.

CDR3: CSARTGDTEAFF. In DNA form, the CDR3 reads TGCAGCGCGAGGACAGGGGACACTGAAGCTTTCTTT. V and J are TRBV29-1 and TRBJ1-1; 9 nucleotides line up with TRBD1. This CDR3 has 12 residues. Trimming at V came to 7 bases and at J to 3 bases, leaving 3 bases not matched to a gene. CDR1 is SQVTM and CDR2 is ANQGSEA in the germline V gene.

The chain is built from TRBV5-1 and TRBJ2-3; 8 nucleotides line up with TRBD1. The CDR3 totals 15 residues. With V trimmed by 5 bases and J by 1 base, 6 bases remained unmatched. The germline V gene has CDR1 SGHRS and CDR2 YFSETQ. The CDR3: CASRPGTGRTDTQYF. The CDR3 DNA sequence: TGCGCCAGCAGGCCCGGGACAGGCCGCACAGATACGCAGTATTTT.

The rearrangement links TRBV28 to TRBJ1-4; 8 positions match TRBD1. CDR3 length equals 16 residues. Germline CDR1 and CDR2: MDHEN and SYDVKM. Unmatched junction bases numbered 17, after V lost 6 bases and J lost 11 bases. The CDR3 reads CASSRYGTITGGKLFF. Here the CDR3 DNA reads TGTGCCAGCAGCCGTTACGGAACTATAACAGGGGGGAAACTGTTTTTT.

This clone was detected once. The chain joins TRBV4-3 to TRBJ2-3; TRBD2 aligns across 9 bases. The germline gives CDR1 LGHNA, CDR2 YSLEER. With V trimmed by 1 base and J by 0 bases, 2 bases remained unmatched. CDR3 length: 16 residues. The CDR3 nucleotides read TGCGCCAGCAGCCAAGGACTAGCGGCAAGCACAGATACGCAGTATTTT. Its protein product is CASSQGLAASTDTQYF.

J is TRBJ2-5 and V is TRBV4-3; D not resolved. Germline lookup yields CDR1 LGHNA and CDR2 YSLEER. Trimming cost V 0 bases and J 5 bases, with 10 bases left between them. This CDR3 contains 14 residues. The CDR3: CASSQEARAETQYF. Here the CDR3 DNA reads TGCGCCAGCAGCCAAGAAGCTAGAGCGGAGACCCAGTACTTC.

The chain carries TRBV27 and TRBJ2-1; 13 positions match TRBD2. The germline V gene encodes CDR1 MNHEY and CDR2 SMNVEV (reference sequence). This CDR3 contains 17 residues. J gave up 8 bases and V 4 bases, and 11 bases lay outside the gene matches. The CDR3 sequence: CASSSQGLAGVRHEQFF. DNA for the CDR3: TGTGCCAGCAGTTCCCAAGGACTAGCGGGAGTCAGGCATGAGCAGTTCTTC.

The chain links TRBV5-1 to TRBJ1-1, with 7 nucleotides matching TRBD1. There are 15 residues in the CDR3. Germline loops: CDR1 SGHRS, CDR2 YFSETQ. V shed 6 bases and J 0 bases; nucleotides not matched to a gene: 8. CDR3 coding DNA: TGCGCCAGCAAGGGACAGCCGAGCTTGAACACTGAAGCTTTCTTT. Translation: CASKGQPSLNTEAFF.

The chain recombines TRBV15 with TRBJ1-1, with D uncertain. Trimming removed 5 bases at V and 0 bases at J, with 7 bases between. CDR3 size: 13 residues. The germline V gene has CDR1 LNHNV and CDR2 YYDKDF (reference sequence). The CDR3: CATSVQMNTEAFF. CDR3 sequence (DNA): TGTGCCACCAGCGTACAGATGAACACTGAAGCTTTCTTT.

The rearrangement joins TRBV10-2 to TRBJ1-3, with TRBD1 identical over 7 bases. CDR1 and CDR2 (germline): WSHSY, SAAADI. The CDR3 is made up of 14 amino acids. The V segment lost 7 bases and the J segment 0 bases; nucleotides outside the gene matches: 3. CDR3 region: CASNTGDSGNTIYF. DNA for the CDR3: TGCGCCAGCAATACAGGGGACTCTGGAAACACCATATATTTT.

This chain connects TRBV4-3 to TRBJ2-7; 9 bases line up with TRBD2. V trimming: 4 bases; J trimming: 5 bases; junction bases outside the gene matches: 12. This CDR3 is built from 16 residues. Looked up from germline, CDR1 is LGHNA and CDR2 is YSLEER. The CDR3 reads CASSLSGAGGSNEQYF. CDR3 sequence (DNA): TGCGCCAGCAGCCTTTCGGGGGCGGGAGGGAGTAACGAGCAGTACTTC.